This TCR beta chain originates from a study of CD8 T cells in ankylosing spondylitis. Only a few counts were recorded for this clonotype. Antigen unknown. TCR beta libraries were made by quantitative 5'-RACE with molecular barcodes. Each CDR3 protein gets one entry after TCRdb re-called the 5' RACE reads with MiXCR. The sample lists approximately 550,000 distinct CDR3 sequences, roughly 13% occurring once. The study's findings and limits: A number of the motif variants had already been described in reactive arthritis synovial fluid and blood. Reportedly, significant enrichment of disease-linked clones occurred in matched ankylosing spondylitis synovial fluid. A motif in TCR beta, a set of 8 or 9 highly homologous variants, appeared characteristic of ankylosing spondylitis blood.

The germline CDR1 and CDR2 sequences are SGHRS and YFSETQ. V was pared by 0 bases and J by 0 bases, with 5 bases between. This CDR3 region has 14 residues. The origin of this receptor is a male donor with ankylosing spondylitis. The rearrangement joins TRBV5-1 to TRBJ2-3; D is uncertain. The sample comprised blood, either unsorted or a sorted T cell fraction (not recorded which). The CDR3 protein is CASSLALSTDTQYF. CDR3 coding DNA: TGCGCCAGCAGCTTGGCCTTGAGCACAGATACGCAGTATTTT.